This TCR beta chain was observed in a study of blood T cell repertoires in COVID-19. The V end was cut by 7 bases, the J end by 1 base, with 17 bases between. This CDR3 has 16 amino acids. Germline CDR1 reads MDHEN; CDR2 reads SYDVKM. Clones were sequenced by immunoSEQ multiplex PCR, and TCRdb holds only the in-frame ones, with some missing. Of approximately 240,000 clones in the sample, roughly 87% were seen once. The clonotype comes from a woman aged 30 to 39 with acute COVID-19. Sequencing used PBMCs or T cells enriched from blood (not recorded which). The chain joins TRBV28 to TRBJ1-3; the D gene is possibly TRBD1 (5 bases). CDR3 DNA: TGTGCCAGCAAGGGGCCAGCCTTGACTTCTGGAAACACCATATATTTT. This codes for CASKGPALTSGNTIYF.